Presented here are 2 T cell receptor beta chains from one specimen sequenced in a study of Ad26.COV2.S vaccination and SARS-CoV-2 variants. Assay used: immunoSEQ multiplex PCR; TCRdb lists only in-frame clones, some missing. The data contain about 350,000 clones, around 92% of them singletons. The sequencing here drew on peripheral blood, taken after recovery from COVID-19. Receptors were obtained from a human donor who had recovered from COVID-19.

V usage is TRBV6-2 or TRBV6-3 and J usage is TRBJ2-3, with D possibly matching TRBD1 (6 bases). V was shortened by 1 base and J by 3 bases, with 11 bases between the two germline ends. The germline V gene has CDR1 MNHEY and CDR2 SVGEGT. The CDR3 has 15 amino acids. CDR3 sequence (DNA): TGTGCCAGCAGTTACTGGCAGGGGAATACAGATACGCAGTATTTT. It translates to CASSYWQGNTDTQYF.

The chain is built from TRBV18 and TRBJ2-5, with D unclear. CDR3 length equals 14 residues. The germline V and J ends were trimmed by 0 bases and 2 bases, with 7 bases remaining between them. Germline-derived CDR1 and CDR2 are KGHSH and LQKENI. CDR3 in amino acids: CASSPPLRQETQYF. DNA of the CDR3: TGTGCCAGCTCACCACCGTTAAGGCAAGAGACCCAGTACTTC.